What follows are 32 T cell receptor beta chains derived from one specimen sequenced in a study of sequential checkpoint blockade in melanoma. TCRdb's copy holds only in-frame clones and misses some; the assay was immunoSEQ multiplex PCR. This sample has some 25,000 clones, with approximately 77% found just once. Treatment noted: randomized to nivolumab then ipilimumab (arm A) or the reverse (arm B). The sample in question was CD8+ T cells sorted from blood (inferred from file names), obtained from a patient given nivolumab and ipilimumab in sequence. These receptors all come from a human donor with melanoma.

This CDR3 is CASSPRLESSYNEQFF. The CDR3, as DNA: TGTGCCAGCAGCCCGAGGCTTGAGAGCTCCTACAATGAGCAGTTCTTC. The chain recombines TRBV7-9 with TRBJ2-1; no reliable D call. The germline gives CDR1 SEHNR, CDR2 FQNEAQ (reference sequence). The CDR3 loop spans 16 amino acids. The V end was cut by 5 bases, the J end by 0 bases, with 14 bases between.

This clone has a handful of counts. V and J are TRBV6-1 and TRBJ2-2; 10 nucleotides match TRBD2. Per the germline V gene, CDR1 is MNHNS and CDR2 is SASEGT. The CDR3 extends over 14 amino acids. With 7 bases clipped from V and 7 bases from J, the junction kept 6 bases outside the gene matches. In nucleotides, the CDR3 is TGTGCCAGCACAGCGGGGGGGCTTTTCGGGGAGCTGTTTTTT. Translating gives CASTAGGLFGELFF.

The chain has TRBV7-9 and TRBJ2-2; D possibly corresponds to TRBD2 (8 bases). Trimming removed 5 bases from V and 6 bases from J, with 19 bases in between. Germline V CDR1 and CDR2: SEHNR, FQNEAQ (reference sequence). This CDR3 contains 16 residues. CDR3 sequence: CASSGPGTRGPGELFF. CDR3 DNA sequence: TGTGCCAGCAGCGGACCCGGGACTAGGGGGCCCGGGGAGCTGTTTTTT.

Here the CDR3 DNA reads TGTGCCAGCAGCCGCCTCGGTAGCGGGAAATCCCAAGAGACCCAGTACTTC. Protein: CASSRLGSGKSQETQYF. This chain connects TRBV5-5 to TRBJ2-5; 8 bases are shared with TRBD2. The CDR3 length is 17 residues. CDR1 is SGHKS, CDR2 YYEKEE, per germline (reference sequence). With V trimmed by 4 bases and J by 1 base, 12 bases remained unmatched.

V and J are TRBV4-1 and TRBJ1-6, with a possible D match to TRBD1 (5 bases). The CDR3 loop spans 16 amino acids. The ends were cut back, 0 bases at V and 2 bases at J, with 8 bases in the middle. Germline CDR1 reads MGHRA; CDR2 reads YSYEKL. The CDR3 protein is CASSQEGEAYNSPLHF. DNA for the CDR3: TGCGCCAGCAGCCAAGAGGGGGAGGCCTATAATTCACCCCTCCACTTT.

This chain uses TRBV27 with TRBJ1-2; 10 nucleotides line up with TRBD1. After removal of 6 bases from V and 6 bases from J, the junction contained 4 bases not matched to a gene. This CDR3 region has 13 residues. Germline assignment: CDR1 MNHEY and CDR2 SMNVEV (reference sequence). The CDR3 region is CASSPTGGNGYTF. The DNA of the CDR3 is TGTGCCAGCAGCCCGACAGGGGGCAATGGCTACACCTTC.

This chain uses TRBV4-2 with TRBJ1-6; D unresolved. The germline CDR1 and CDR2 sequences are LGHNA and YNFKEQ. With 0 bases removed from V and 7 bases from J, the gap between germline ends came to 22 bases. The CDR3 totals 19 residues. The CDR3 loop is CASSQDVTYKAAPNSPLHF. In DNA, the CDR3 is TGTGCCAGCAGCCAAGATGTGACATATAAGGCAGCACCCAATTCACCCCTCCACTTT.

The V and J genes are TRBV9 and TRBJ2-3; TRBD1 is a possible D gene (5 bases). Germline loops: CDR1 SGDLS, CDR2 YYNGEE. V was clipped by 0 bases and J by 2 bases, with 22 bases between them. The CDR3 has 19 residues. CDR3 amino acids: CASSVAWGRAGLSTDTQYF. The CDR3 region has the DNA TGTGCCAGCAGCGTAGCGTGGGGAAGGGCAGGGTTGTCCACAGATACGCAGTATTTT.

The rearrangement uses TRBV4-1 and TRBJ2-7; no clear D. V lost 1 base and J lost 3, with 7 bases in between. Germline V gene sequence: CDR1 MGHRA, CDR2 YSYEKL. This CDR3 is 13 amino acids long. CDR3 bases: TGCGCCAGCAGCCAAGGGTCCAGCTACGAGCAGTACTTC. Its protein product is CASSQGSSYEQYF.

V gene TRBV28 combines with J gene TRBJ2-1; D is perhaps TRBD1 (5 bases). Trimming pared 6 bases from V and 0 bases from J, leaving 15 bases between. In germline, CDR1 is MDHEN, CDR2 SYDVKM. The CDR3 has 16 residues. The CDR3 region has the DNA TGTGCCAGCAGCCCGTCTAGGGGCCGCTCCTACAATGAGCAGTTCTTC. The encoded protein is CASSPSRGRSYNEQFF.

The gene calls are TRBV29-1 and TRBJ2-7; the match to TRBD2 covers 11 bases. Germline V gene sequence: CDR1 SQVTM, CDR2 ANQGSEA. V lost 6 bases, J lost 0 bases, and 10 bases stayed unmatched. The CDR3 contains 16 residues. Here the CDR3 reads CSVELTSGGFSYEQYF. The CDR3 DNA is TGCAGCGTAGAGCTTACTAGCGGGGGATTCTCCTACGAGCAGTACTTC.

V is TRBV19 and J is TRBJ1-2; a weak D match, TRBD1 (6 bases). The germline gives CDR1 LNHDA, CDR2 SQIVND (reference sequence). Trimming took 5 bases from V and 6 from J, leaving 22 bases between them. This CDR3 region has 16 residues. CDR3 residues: CASSVQGRGFADGYTF. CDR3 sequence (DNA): TGTGCCAGTAGTGTACAGGGTCGAGGGTTCGCGGATGGCTACACCTTC.

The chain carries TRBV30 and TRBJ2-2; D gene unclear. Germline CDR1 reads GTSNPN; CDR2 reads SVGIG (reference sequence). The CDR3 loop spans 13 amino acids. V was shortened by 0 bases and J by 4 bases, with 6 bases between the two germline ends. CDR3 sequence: CAWSVQSTGELFF. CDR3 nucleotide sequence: TGTGCCTGGAGTGTACAATCCACCGGGGAGCTGTTTTTT.

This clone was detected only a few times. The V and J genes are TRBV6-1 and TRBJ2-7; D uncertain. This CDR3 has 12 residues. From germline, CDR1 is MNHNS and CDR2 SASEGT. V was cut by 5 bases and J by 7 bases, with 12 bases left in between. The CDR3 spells CASSPYMLEQYF. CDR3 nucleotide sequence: TGTGCCAGCAGTCCATACATGTTGGAGCAGTACTTC.

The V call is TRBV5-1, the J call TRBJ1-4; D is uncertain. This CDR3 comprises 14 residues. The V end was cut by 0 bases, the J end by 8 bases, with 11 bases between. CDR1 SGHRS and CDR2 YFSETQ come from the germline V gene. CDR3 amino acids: CASSLEHVNEKLFF. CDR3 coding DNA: TGCGCCAGCAGCTTGGAGCACGTAAACGAAAAACTGTTTTTT.

The CDR3 region has the DNA TGTGCCAGCAGTTTTGGGACAAACACCGGGGAGCTGTTTTTT. It specifies CASSFGTNTGELFF. This sequence joins TRBV6-5 and TRBJ2-2; D is perhaps TRBD1 (6 bases). This CDR3 contains 14 residues. The germline V gene encodes CDR1 MNHEY and CDR2 SVGAGI. V lost 4 bases to trimming and J lost 2 bases, with 8 bases between them.

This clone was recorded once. The CDR3 region has the DNA TGTGCCACCGGAAGCGGGGGGGCGTACGAGCAGTACTTC. It translates to CATGSGGAYEQYF. This sequence joins TRBV15 and TRBJ2-7; TRBD2 matches 10 bases. The V and J ends lost 8 bases and 4 bases, in that order; junction bases with no gene match: 5. The CDR3 covers 13 residues. Germline values: CDR1 LNHNV, CDR2 YYDKDF (reference sequence). Complete variable domain (other parts from reference TRBV15 and TRBJ2-7): DAMVIQNPRYQVTQFGKPVTLSCSQTLNHNVMYWYQQKSSQAPKLLFHYYDKDFNNEADTPDNFQSRRPNTSFCFLDIRSPGLGDTAMYLCATGSGGAYEQYFGPGTRLTVT.

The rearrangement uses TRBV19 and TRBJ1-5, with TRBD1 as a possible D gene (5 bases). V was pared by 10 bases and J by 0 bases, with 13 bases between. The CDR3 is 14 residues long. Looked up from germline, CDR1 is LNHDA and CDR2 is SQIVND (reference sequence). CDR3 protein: CATRPGYSNQPQHF. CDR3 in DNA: TGTGCCACCCGCCCAGGGTATAGCAATCAGCCCCAGCATTTT.

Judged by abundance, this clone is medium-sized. CDR3: CASRPDRGSSEQFF. In DNA form, the CDR3 reads TGTGCCAGCAGACCCGACAGGGGGAGCAGTGAGCAGTTCTTC. The gene calls are TRBV11-3 and TRBJ2-1; TRBD1 matches at 9 bases. The CDR3 is 14 amino acids. V was pared by 6 bases and J by 9 bases, with 9 bases of the junction left unmatched. Germline CDR1 and CDR2: SGHNT and YENEEA.

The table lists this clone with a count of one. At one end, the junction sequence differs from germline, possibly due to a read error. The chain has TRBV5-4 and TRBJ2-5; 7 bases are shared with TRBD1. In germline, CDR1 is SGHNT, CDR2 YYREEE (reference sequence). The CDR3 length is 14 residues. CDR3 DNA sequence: TGTGTCAGCAGCTGGCAGACAGGGCAAAAGACCCAGTACTTC. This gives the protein CVSSWQTGQKTQYF.

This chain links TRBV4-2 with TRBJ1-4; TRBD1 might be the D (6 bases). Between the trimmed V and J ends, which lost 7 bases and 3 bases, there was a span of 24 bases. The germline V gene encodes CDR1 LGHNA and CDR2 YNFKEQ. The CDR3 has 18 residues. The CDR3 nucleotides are TGTGCCAGCACCACGCCGGGACACCTCAAGGCGGCTAATGAAAAACTGTTTTTT. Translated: CASTTPGHLKAANEKLFF.

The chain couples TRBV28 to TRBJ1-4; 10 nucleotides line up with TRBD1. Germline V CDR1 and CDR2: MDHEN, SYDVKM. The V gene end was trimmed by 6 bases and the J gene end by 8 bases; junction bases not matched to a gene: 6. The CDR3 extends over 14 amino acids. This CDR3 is CASSRDRGIEKLFF. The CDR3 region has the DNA TGTGCCAGCAGCAGGGACAGGGGAATCGAAAAACTGTTTTTT.

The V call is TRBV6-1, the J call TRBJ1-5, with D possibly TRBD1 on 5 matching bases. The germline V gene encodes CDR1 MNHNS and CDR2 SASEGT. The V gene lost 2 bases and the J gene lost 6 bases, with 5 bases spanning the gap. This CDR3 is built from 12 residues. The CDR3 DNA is TGTGCCAGCAGTGAAAGGGGTCAGCCCCAGCATTTT. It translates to CASSERGQPQHF.

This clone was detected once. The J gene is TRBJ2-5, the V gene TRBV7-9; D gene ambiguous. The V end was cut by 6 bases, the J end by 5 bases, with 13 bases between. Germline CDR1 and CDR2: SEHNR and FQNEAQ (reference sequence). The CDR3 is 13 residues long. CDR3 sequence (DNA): TGTGCCAGCAGTGTCCCGGAGAGGGAGACCCAGTACTTC. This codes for CASSVPERETQYF.

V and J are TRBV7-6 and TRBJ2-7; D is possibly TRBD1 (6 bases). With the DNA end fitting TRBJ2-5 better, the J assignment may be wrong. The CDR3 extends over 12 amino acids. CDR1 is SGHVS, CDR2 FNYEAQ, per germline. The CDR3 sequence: CASSGQLETQYF. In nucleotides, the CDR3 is TGTGCCAGCAGCGGACAGCTAGAGACCCAGTACTTC.

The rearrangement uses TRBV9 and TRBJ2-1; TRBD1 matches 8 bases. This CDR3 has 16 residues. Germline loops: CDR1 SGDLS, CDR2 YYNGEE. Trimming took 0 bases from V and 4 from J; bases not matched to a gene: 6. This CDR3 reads CASSVGYRDRYNEQFF. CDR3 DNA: TGTGCCAGCAGCGTAGGGTACCGGGACAGGTACAATGAGCAGTTCTTC.

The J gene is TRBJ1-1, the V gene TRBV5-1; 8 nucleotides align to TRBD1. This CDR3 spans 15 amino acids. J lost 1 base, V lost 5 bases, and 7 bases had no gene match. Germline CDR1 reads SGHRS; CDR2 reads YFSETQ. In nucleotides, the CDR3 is TGCGCCAGCAGAGGAGACAGGGGATCGAACACTGAAGCTTTCTTT. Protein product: CASRGDRGSNTEAFF.

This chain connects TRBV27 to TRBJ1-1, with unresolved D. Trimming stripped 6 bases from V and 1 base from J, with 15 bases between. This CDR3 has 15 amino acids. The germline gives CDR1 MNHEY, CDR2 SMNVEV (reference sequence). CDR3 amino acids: CASREYNAPNTEAFF. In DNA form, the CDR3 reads TGTGCCAGCAGGGAGTATAACGCCCCGAACACTGAAGCTTTCTTT.

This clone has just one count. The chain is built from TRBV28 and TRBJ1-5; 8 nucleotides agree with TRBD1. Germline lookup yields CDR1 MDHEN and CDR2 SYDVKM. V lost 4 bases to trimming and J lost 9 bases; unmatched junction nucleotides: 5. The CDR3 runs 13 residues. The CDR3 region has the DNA TGTGCCAGCAGTTCGACAGGGGCCGCGCCCCAGCATTTT. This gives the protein CASSSTGAAPQHF.

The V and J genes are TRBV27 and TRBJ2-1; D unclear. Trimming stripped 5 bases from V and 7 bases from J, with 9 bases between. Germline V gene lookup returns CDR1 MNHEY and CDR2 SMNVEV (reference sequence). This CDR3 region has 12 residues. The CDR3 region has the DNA TGTGCCAGCAGTCAGAACATGAATGAGCAGTTCTTC. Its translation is CASSQNMNEQFF.

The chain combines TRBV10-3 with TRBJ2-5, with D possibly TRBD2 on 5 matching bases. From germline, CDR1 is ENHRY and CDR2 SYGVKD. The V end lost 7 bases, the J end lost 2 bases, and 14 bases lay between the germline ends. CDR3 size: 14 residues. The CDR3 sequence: CAIMDPGSQETQYF. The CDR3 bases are TGTGCCATCATGGACCCGGGATCACAAGAGACCCAGTACTTC.

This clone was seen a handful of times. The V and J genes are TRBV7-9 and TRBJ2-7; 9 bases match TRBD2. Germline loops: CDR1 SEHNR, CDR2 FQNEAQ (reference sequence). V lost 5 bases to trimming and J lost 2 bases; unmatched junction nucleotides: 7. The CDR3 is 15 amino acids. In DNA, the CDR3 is TGTGCCAGCAGCGGTAGCGGGGGCCCCACCTACGAGCAGTACTTC. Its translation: CASSGSGGPTYEQYF.